These 21 T cell receptor beta chains share one sample of origin, sequenced in a study of T cell repertoires in cytomegalovirus infection. TCRdb reprocessed the reads via MiXCR and lists one record per CDR3 protein. Of approximately 89,000 distinct CDR3 sequences listed, 25% to 35% are singletons. No antigen has been assigned to these receptors. This sample comprised CD8+ T cells from cultured PBMCs, obtained from culture after CMV antigen stimulation. The receptors come from a human donor in good health (CMV status not recorded). Some clones in this sample may be carry-over from other donors' samples.

In its sample, this clonotype was seen many times. V is TRBV7-2 and J is TRBJ2-5, with 11 bases lining up with TRBD2. From germline, CDR1 is SGHTA and CDR2 FQGNSA. CDR3 length: 17 amino acids. Germline trimming cut 1 base from V and 2 bases from J; bases unmatched to any gene: 6. Here the CDR3 DNA reads TGTGCCAGCAGCTTAGACTATCGACTAGCGGGGCAAGAGACCCAGTACTTC. Translated: CASSLDYRLAGQETQYF.

The chain links TRBV20-1 to TRBJ2-2; a possible D gene is TRBD1 (6 bases). CDR3 length: 14 residues. From germline, CDR1 is DFQATT and CDR2 SNEGSKA (reference sequence). V was trimmed by 0 bases and J by 4 bases, leaving 9 bases between them. The chain's CDR3 is CSARDWGLTGELFF. In nucleotides, the CDR3 is TGCAGTGCTAGAGATTGGGGGCTCACCGGGGAGCTGTTTTTT.

Here the CDR3 DNA reads TGTGCCAGCAGCGATGGCGAGAGCCAGAACACCGGGGAGCTGTTTTTT. This sequence encodes CASSDGESQNTGELFF. The V and J genes are TRBV7-6 and TRBJ2-2, with D unresolved. The germline CDR1 and CDR2 sequences are SGHVS and FNYEAQ. CDR3 size: 16 residues. V was trimmed by 5 bases and J by 1 base, leaving 14 bases between them.

This clonotype was detected only a few times. V is TRBV19 and J is TRBJ2-1; D tentatively fits TRBD1 or TRBD2 (6 bases each). V lost 6 bases and J 3 bases, leaving 18 bases between the germline ends. Germline assignment: CDR1 LNHDA and CDR2 SQIVND (reference sequence). CDR3 length: 16 residues. The CDR3 region is CASSLKGGPIYNEQFF. DNA of the CDR3: TGTGCCAGTAGCCTAAAAGGGGGGCCGATCTACAATGAGCAGTTCTTC. Together with reference TRBV19 and TRBJ2-1, the CDR3 gives the full variable domain: DGGITQSPKYLFRKEGQNVTLSCEQNLNHDAMYWYRQDPGQGLRLIYYSQIVNDFQKGDIAEGYSVSREKKESFPLTVTSAQKNPTAFYLCASSLKGGPIYNEQFFGPGTRLTVL.

This clonotype turned up a few times. J is TRBJ2-1 and V is TRBV2, with D tentatively TRBD2 (6 bases). The CDR3 length is 17 residues. Germline lookup yields CDR1 SNHLY and CDR2 FYNNEI. V was trimmed by 3 bases and J by 0 bases, leaving 15 bases between them. CDR3 bases: TGTGCCAGCAGTGACCCGACTAGTCCGAGCTCCTACAATGAGCAGTTCTTC. Its protein product is CASSDPTSPSSYNEQFF.

This clonotype was seen a few times. The chain carries TRBV7-2 and TRBJ2-7, with a tentative D call TRBD1 (6 bases). The CDR3 has 14 amino acids. The V gene lost 5 bases and the J gene lost 2 bases, with 13 bases spanning the gap. Germline CDR1 and CDR2: SGHTA and FQGNSA. The CDR3 region has the DNA TGTGCCAGCAGCGGGGGACAAGCTGCCTACGAGCAGTACTTC. It yields the protein CASSGGQAAYEQYF.

This clonotype was counted a single time. The chain joins TRBV29-1 to TRBJ2-1; 10 nucleotides align to TRBD2. Trimming at V came to 3 bases and at J to 5 bases, leaving 4 bases not matched to a gene. The CDR3 is 14 amino acids. Germline CDR1 is SQVTM and CDR2 is ANQGSEA. CDR3 DNA sequence: TGCAGCGTTGACGGGCTAGCGGGGGACAATGAGCAGTTCTTC. It translates to CSVDGLAGDNEQFF.

This chain uses TRBV7-9 with TRBJ1-4; D is possibly TRBD1 (6 bases). Per the germline V gene, CDR1 is SEHNR and CDR2 is FQNEAQ (reference sequence). Trimming shortened V by 3 bases and J by 0 bases, and 14 bases separated the two germline ends. The CDR3 has 17 residues. CDR3 residues: CASSFGPSGATNEKLFF. Written as DNA, the CDR3 is TGTGCCAGCAGCTTCGGACCTTCAGGGGCAACTAATGAAAAACTGTTTTTT.

This clonotype was observed a few times. The chain recombines TRBV6-1 with TRBJ2-7; 7 bases map to TRBD2. Germline values: CDR1 MNHNS, CDR2 SASEGT. This CDR3 contains 16 residues. V lost 0 bases and J lost 3; bases outside the gene matches: 8. Written as DNA, the CDR3 is TGTGCCAGCAGTGAAGCGTTGGGGGGGTCTTACTACGAGCAGTACTTC. Translation: CASSEALGGSYYEQYF.

This clonotype was counted ten times or more. The rearrangement joins TRBV19 to TRBJ2-1; D is possibly TRBD1 (6 bases). The CDR3 runs to 16 residues. Germline CDR1 is LNHDA and CDR2 is SQIVND (reference sequence). The V end lost 5 bases, the J end lost 4 bases, and 18 bases lay between the germline ends. CDR3 coding DNA: TGTGCCAGTAGTTTGGGGGACAACATTTTATACAATGAGCAGTTCTTC. This codes for CASSLGDNILYNEQFF.

The chain has TRBV10-3 and TRBJ2-1; 8 nucleotides line up with TRBD2. J gave up 0 bases and V 7 bases, and 2 bases lay outside the gene matches. The CDR3 runs to 14 residues. Germline V gene sequence: CDR1 ENHRY, CDR2 SYGVKD. CDR3 DNA: TGTGCCATCAAGGCGGGGGGCTCCTACAATGAGCAGTTCTTC. As protein: CAIKAGGSYNEQFF.

The rearrangement uses TRBV11-2 and TRBJ1-2; TRBD1 is a possible D gene (6 bases). The CDR3 has 16 residues. Trimming removed 3 bases from V and 6 bases from J, with 20 bases in between. Germline V gene sequence: CDR1 SGHAT, CDR2 FQNNGV. CDR3 sequence reads: CASSFPWSQGHHGYTF. The CDR3 DNA reads TGTGCCAGCAGCTTCCCCTGGTCTCAGGGGCACCATGGCTACACCTTC.

This clonotype was found many times. The chain is built from TRBV11-1 and TRBJ1-1; 7 bases map to TRBD1. J lost 5 bases, V lost 2 bases, and 5 bases had no gene match. The CDR3 spans 14 residues. Per germline, CDR1 SGHAT and CDR2 FQDESV (reference sequence). CDR3 in amino acids: CASSLISTGTEAFF. The CDR3 DNA reads TGTGCCAGCAGCTTAATATCGACAGGGACTGAAGCTTTCTTT. The full variable domain, in which reference TRBV11-1 and TRBJ1-1 provide the parts outside the CDR3, is EAEVAQSPRYKITEKSQAVAFWCDPISGHATLYWYRQILGQGPELLVQFQDESVVDDSQLPKDRFSAERLKGVDSTLKIQPAELGDSAMYLCASSLISTGTEAFFGQGTRLTVV.

The chain recombines TRBV7-3 with TRBJ1-6; D is possibly TRBD1 (5 bases). Per germline, CDR1 SGHTA and CDR2 FQGTGA. The CDR3 is 17 residues long. Between the trimmed V and J ends, which lost 2 bases and 9 bases, there was a span of 20 bases. The CDR3 DNA reads as TGTGCCAGCAGCTTATATGGGGGGGTGGGCTCGCGTTCACCCCTCCACTTT. Residues: CASSLYGGVGSRSPLHF.

This clonotype came up many times. V usage is TRBV4-1 and J usage is TRBJ2-7; 7 bases agree with TRBD1. Germline CDR1 reads MGHRA; CDR2 reads YSYEKL. The CDR3 covers 16 residues. After removal of 1 base from V and 2 bases from J, the junction contained 8 bases not matched to a gene. This CDR3 reads CASSQAGDRATYEQYF. The CDR3 DNA reads as TGCGCCAGCAGCCAAGCTGGGGACAGAGCCACCTACGAGCAGTACTTC.

This clonotype was counted between two and nine times. The chain has TRBV19 and TRBJ1-4; D ambiguous. Trimming left V 7 bases short and J 6 bases short, with 15 bases between. CDR1 and CDR2 (germline): LNHDA, SQIVND (reference sequence). CDR3 length: 14 residues. The CDR3 region is CASMAVTPYEKLFF. The CDR3 DNA is TGTGCCAGTATGGCCGTGACACCATATGAAAAACTGTTTTTT.

The chain has TRBV20-1 and TRBJ2-3, with D unclear. V lost 2 bases to trimming and J lost 4 bases, with 10 bases between them. CDR1 and CDR2 from the germline V gene are DFQATT and SNEGSKA (reference sequence). The CDR3 contains 13 residues. The CDR3 region is CSARLPGSDTQYF. DNA of the CDR3: TGCAGTGCTAGACTTCCGGGTTCAGATACGCAGTATTTT.

This clonotype was seen only a few times. This chain's CDR3 is CASSLASGGPNEQFF. The DNA for the CDR3 is TGTGCCAGCAGCTTAGCTAGCGGGGGCCCAAATGAGCAGTTCTTC. The gene calls are TRBV7-9 and TRBJ2-1, with TRBD2 matching over 9 bases. CDR1 is SEHNR, CDR2 FQNEAQ, per germline (reference sequence). The V and J ends lost 0 bases and 7 bases, in that order; junction bases with no gene match: 4. The CDR3 contains 15 residues.

This clonotype has a handful of counts. The chain has TRBV24-1 and TRBJ2-3; D possibly corresponds to TRBD1 (5 bases). Trimming removed 4 bases from V and 6 bases from J, with 10 bases in between. CDR3 size: 13 residues. From germline, CDR1 is KGHDR and CDR2 SFDVKD. CDR3 protein: CATSETTADTQYF. CDR3 sequence (DNA): TGTGCCACCAGTGAAACGACAGCTGATACGCAGTATTTT.

This clonotype was detected only a few times. V is TRBV7-2 and J is TRBJ2-7; 10 bases are a match to TRBD1. The trim removed 4 bases at V and 2 bases at J, leaving 5 bases unmatched. Germline-derived CDR1 and CDR2 are SGHTA and FQGNSA. The CDR3 extends over 15 amino acids. This chain's CDR3 is CASSSGTGDPYEQYF. In nucleotides, the CDR3 is TGTGCCAGCAGCTCAGGGACAGGGGATCCCTACGAGCAGTACTTC.

This clonotype was picked up one time. V and J are TRBV2 and TRBJ1-5; D possibly corresponds to TRBD1 (5 bases). V lost 5 bases and J 5 bases, leaving 16 bases between the germline ends. The CDR3 runs to 15 residues. Germline V lookup: CDR1 SNHLY, CDR2 FYNNEI. The CDR3 DNA reads TGTGCCAGCAGTCCTAAGGGCAGGGAATATCAGCCCCAGCATTTT. This sequence encodes CASSPKGREYQPQHF.